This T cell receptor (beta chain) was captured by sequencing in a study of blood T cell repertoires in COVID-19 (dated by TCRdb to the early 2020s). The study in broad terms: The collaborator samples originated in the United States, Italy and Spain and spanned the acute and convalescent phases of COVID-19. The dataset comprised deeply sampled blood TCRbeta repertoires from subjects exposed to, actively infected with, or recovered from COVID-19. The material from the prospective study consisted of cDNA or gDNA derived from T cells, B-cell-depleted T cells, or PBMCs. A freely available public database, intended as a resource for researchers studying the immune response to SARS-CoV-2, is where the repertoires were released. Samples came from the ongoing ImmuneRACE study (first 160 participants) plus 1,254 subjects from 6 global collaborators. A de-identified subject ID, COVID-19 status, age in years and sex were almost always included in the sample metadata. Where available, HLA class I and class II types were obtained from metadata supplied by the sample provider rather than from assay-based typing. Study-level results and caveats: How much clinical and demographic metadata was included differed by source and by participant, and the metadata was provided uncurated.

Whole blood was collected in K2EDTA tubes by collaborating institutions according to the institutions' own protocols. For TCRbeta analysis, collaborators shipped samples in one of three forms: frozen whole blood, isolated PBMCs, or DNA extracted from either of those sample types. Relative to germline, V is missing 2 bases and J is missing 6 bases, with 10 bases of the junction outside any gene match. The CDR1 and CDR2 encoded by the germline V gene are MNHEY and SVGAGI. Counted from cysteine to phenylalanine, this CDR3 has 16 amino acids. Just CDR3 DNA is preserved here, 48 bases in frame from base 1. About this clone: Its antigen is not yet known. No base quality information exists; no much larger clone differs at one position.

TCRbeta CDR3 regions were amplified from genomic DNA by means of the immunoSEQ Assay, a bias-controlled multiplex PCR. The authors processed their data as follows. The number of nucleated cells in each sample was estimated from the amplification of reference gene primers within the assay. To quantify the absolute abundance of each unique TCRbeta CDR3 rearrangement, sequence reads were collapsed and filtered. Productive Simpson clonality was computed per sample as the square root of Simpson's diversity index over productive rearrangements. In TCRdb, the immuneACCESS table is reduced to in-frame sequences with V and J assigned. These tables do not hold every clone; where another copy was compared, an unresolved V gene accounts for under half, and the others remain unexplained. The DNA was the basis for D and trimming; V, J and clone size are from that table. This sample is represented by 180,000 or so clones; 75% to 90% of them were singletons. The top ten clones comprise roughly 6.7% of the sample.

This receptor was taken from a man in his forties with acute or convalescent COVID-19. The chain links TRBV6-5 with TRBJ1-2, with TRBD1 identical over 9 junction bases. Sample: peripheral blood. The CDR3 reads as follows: CASSYSPGQGPDGYTF. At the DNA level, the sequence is TGTGCCAGCAGTTACAGTCCGGGACAGGGCCCGGATGGCTACACCTTC.